A single sample gave rise to the 18 T cell receptor beta chains below, sequenced in a study of OX40 agonist ivuxolimab in advanced cancers. The assay was immunoSEQ multiplex PCR, and TCRdb's table has in-frame clones only and misses some. Here the sample spans about 52,000 clones, around 94% being singletons. This sample comprised CD4+ or CD8+ T cells sorted from blood, obtained in a trial of the OX40 agonist ivuxolimab. Source of these receptors: an adult with an advanced solid tumor such as melanoma, head and neck, liver or kidney cancer.

The chain uses TRBV6-5 and TRBJ2-6; no definite D call. The V end was cut by 2 bases, the J end by 12 bases, with 8 bases between. Germline values: CDR1 MNHEY, CDR2 SVGAGI. This CDR3 is built from 12 residues. As DNA, the CDR3 is TGTGCCAGCAGTTACCCACCGGGCGTCCTGACTTTC. Translated, it gives CASSYPPGVLTF.

V and J are TRBV27 and TRBJ2-1; D is perhaps TRBD1 or TRBD2 (6 bases each). The CDR3 sequence is 16 residues long. Trimming removed 7 bases at V and 3 bases at J, with 19 bases between. The germline gives CDR1 MNHEY, CDR2 SMNVEV (reference sequence). The CDR3 loop reads CASIKGEDYLYNEQFF. The CDR3 coding sequence is TGTGCCAGCATTAAGGGGGAGGACTACCTCTACAATGAGCAGTTCTTC.

A note on this clone: Other nucleotide sequences in the sample specify the same CDR3. The rearrangement uses TRBV29-1 and TRBJ1-3; D is uncertain. With 4 bases removed from V and 0 bases from J, the gap between germline ends came to 4 bases. The CDR3 sequence is 12 residues long. Germline assignment: CDR1 SQVTM and CDR2 ANQGSEA. CDR3 sequence: CSVAGSGNTIYF. CDR3 in DNA: TGCAGCGTTGCCGGCTCTGGAAACACCATATATTTT.

This chain links TRBV19 with TRBJ1-1, with D perhaps TRBD1 (5 bases). CDR3 size: 13 residues. Germline CDR1 reads LNHDA; CDR2 reads SQIVND (reference sequence). The V gene lost 8 bases and the J gene lost 0 bases, with 10 bases spanning the gap. The CDR3 nucleotides are TGTGCCAGTGGGGACGGGATGAACACTGAAGCTTTCTTT. It codes for CASGDGMNTEAFF.

The chain carries TRBV11-2 and TRBJ2-7; D assignment may be TRBD1 or TRBD2 (6 bases each). The CDR3 totals 14 residues. V lost 5 bases, J lost 5 bases, and 16 bases lay in between. The germline V gene has CDR1 SGHAT and CDR2 FQNNGV. CDR3 DNA: TGTGCCAGCAGCCTCTTCAGGGGCGGGGACGAGCAGTACTTC. Amino acids: CASSLFRGGDEQYF.

The chain employs TRBV5-1 and TRBJ2-1; 7 nucleotides agree with TRBD1. Germline V gene lookup returns CDR1 SGHRS and CDR2 YFSETQ. V gave up 4 bases and J gave up 4 bases; unmatched junction bases: 8. The CDR3 consists of 15 residues. CDR3 sequence: CASSPGTASYNEQFF. CDR3 in DNA: TGCGCCAGCAGCCCCGGGACAGCCTCTTACAATGAGCAGTTCTTC.

The gene calls are TRBV28 and TRBJ2-2; TRBD2 aligns across 10 bases. CDR3 length: 14 residues. Germline V gives CDR1 MDHEN, CDR2 SYDVKM. V lost 2 bases, J lost 8 bases, and 2 bases stayed unmatched. The CDR3 protein is CASSLPLAGGELFF. CDR3 sequence (DNA): TGTGCCAGCAGTTTACCACTAGCGGGAGGGGAGCTGTTTTTT.

The J gene is TRBJ2-7, the V gene TRBV4-2, with TRBD2 as a possible D gene (6 bases). This CDR3 spans 16 amino acids. In germline, CDR1 is LGHNA, CDR2 YNFKEQ. V was pared by 0 bases and J by 5 bases, with 17 bases between. The CDR3 DNA sequence: TGTGCCAGCAGCCAAGATCTGCTACTAGCAAGTAACGAGCAGTACTTC. Its translation: CASSQDLLLASNEQYF.

The chain uses TRBV27 and TRBJ2-1; 11 bases match TRBD2. The CDR3 totals 15 residues. Germline V lookup: CDR1 MNHEY, CDR2 SMNVEV (reference sequence). With V trimmed by 6 bases and J by 1 base, 2 bases remained unmatched. The CDR3 loop is CASSRLAGSYNEQFF. CDR3 sequence (DNA): TGTGCCAGCAGCCGACTAGCGGGATCCTACAATGAGCAGTTCTTC.

About this clone itself: The junction does not match germline at one end; this may be a read error. The chain has TRBV7-7 and TRBJ2-3, with D hard to call. Germline CDR1 reads SSHAT; CDR2 reads FNYEAQ (reference sequence). The CDR3 runs 13 residues. The CDR3 is CASSELHWDTQYF. Written as DNA, the CDR3 is TGTGCTAGCAGCGAATTACACTGGGATACGCAGTATTTT.

This chain uses TRBV28 with TRBJ1-6; 7 positions match TRBD1. CDR3 length: 14 amino acids. With 5 bases clipped from V and 7 bases from J, the junction kept 5 bases outside the gene matches. Per germline, CDR1 MDHEN and CDR2 SYDVKM. CDR3 protein: CASSATGDNSPLHF. As DNA, the CDR3 is TGTGCCAGCAGTGCTACAGGGGACAATTCACCCCTCCACTTT. Combining the CDR3 with reference TRBV28 and TRBJ1-6 gives the whole variable domain DVKVTQSSRYLVKRTGEKVFLECVQDMDHENMFWYRQDPGLGLRLIYFSYDVKMKEKGDIPEGYSVSREKKERFSLILESASTNQTSMYLCASSATGDNSPLHFGNGTRLTVT.

The chain joins TRBV19 to TRBJ2-2; the D is unclear. Germline lookup yields CDR1 LNHDA and CDR2 SQIVND (reference sequence). Deletions cut 11 bases from V and 2 bases from J, with 24 bases between. CDR3 length: 17 amino acids. This chain's CDR3 is CASLAAPGPFNTGELFF. CDR3 nucleotide sequence: TGTGCCTCCTTAGCCGCCCCCGGCCCTTTTAACACCGGGGAGCTGTTTTTT.

This CDR3 reads CASSQEKGGGLSKSEQFF. The CDR3 DNA reads as TGCGCCAGCAGCCAAGAAAAGGGGGGGGGACTAAGCAAATCTGAGCAGTTCTTC. The rearrangement links TRBV4-3 to TRBJ2-1; D may be TRBD2 (7 bases). Trimming cost V 0 bases and J 9 bases, with 24 bases left between them. CDR3 size: 18 residues. Germline CDR1 LGHNA, CDR2 YSLEER.

The chain combines TRBV7-9 with TRBJ1-2; D unresolved. Trimming cost V 5 bases and J 4 bases, with 14 bases left between them. Germline V lookup: CDR1 SEHNR, CDR2 FQNEAQ (reference sequence). This CDR3 comprises 14 residues. CDR3 DNA sequence: TGTGCCAGCAGCACGGGTCGTGGAGGCTATGGCTACACCTTC. Translation gives CASSTGRGGYGYTF.

The V gene is TRBV25-1, the J gene TRBJ2-2; the D gene is possibly TRBD1 (6 bases). The CDR3 spans 16 residues. Per the germline V gene, CDR1 is MGHDK and CDR2 is SYGVNS. The ends were cut back, 6 bases at V and 6 bases at J, with 20 bases in the middle. In DNA form, the CDR3 reads TGTGCCAGCAGCGCTATAACAGGGAGCGCCGCCGGGGAGCTGTTTTTT. As protein: CASSAITGSAAGELFF.

V usage is TRBV11-1 and J usage is TRBJ2-5; TRBD2 agrees at 12 bases. With V trimmed by 5 bases and J by 5 bases, 12 bases remained unmatched. The CDR3 contains 17 residues. The germline gives CDR1 SGHAT, CDR2 FQDESV (reference sequence). The DNA for the CDR3 is TGTGCCAGCAGCGCTGAAACTAGCGGGAGGATCGGGGAGACCCAGTACTTC. Its protein is CASSAETSGRIGETQYF.

This clone was picked up a small number of times. This sequence joins TRBV27 and TRBJ1-2; D gene uncertain. CDR3 size: 8 residues. V lost 10 bases to trimming and J lost 8 bases, with 5 bases between them. Germline V lookup: CDR1 MNHEY, CDR2 SMNVEV (reference sequence). CDR3 nucleotides: TGTGCCACAGGCGGCTACACCTTC. It translates to CATGGYTF.

The chain combines TRBV27 with TRBJ1-2; 8 bases agree with TRBD1. Unmatched junction bases numbered 8, after V lost 5 bases and J lost 3 bases. Germline CDR1 is MNHEY and CDR2 is SMNVEV (reference sequence). The CDR3 runs to 15 residues. CDR3 residues: CASSRTGGKDYGYTF. The CDR3 nucleotides are TGTGCCAGCAGTCGCACAGGGGGTAAGGACTATGGCTACACCTTC.